This entry lists 24 T cell receptor beta chains sequenced from one sample in a study of cytomegalovirus exposure and HLA in healthy donors. The PCR ran on 60 Vbeta and 13 Jbeta primers. The method was immunoSEQ multiplex PCR; TCRdb's version includes in-frame clones alone and lacks a portion of them. The table has about 77,000 clones, 78% seen once. The sequencing input was PBMCs. Receptors were obtained from a man aged 40-49 years in good health and CMV-seronegative.

On this clone itself: A read error may account for a junction end that differs from germline. The rearrangement joins TRBV6-5 to TRBJ1-1; D is possibly TRBD1 (5 bases). The germline CDR1 and CDR2 sequences are MNHEY and SVGAGI. This CDR3 comprises 15 residues. The chain's CDR3 is CASSPYRRKNTGAFF. The CDR3 coding sequence is TGTGCCAGCAGCCCTTACAGGCGGAAGAACACTGGAGCTTTCTTT.

This chain connects TRBV30 to TRBJ2-2; D possibly corresponds to TRBD2 (6 bases). The CDR3 is 17 amino acids. V shed 7 bases and J shed 5 bases, with 26 bases lying between them. Per the germline V gene, CDR1 is GTSNPN and CDR2 is SVGIG (reference sequence). CDR3 amino acids: CASPRGEAGFNTGELFF. The DNA for the CDR3 is TGTGCCTCTCCCCGAGGGGAGGCGGGATTTAATACCGGGGAGCTGTTTTTT.

The V and J genes are TRBV19 and TRBJ1-1; no reliable D call. This CDR3 has 11 amino acids. V shed 6 bases and J shed 2 bases, with 4 bases lying between them. Germline CDR1 LNHDA, CDR2 SQIVND (reference sequence). The CDR3 protein is CASRLNTEAFF. Here the CDR3 DNA reads TGTGCCAGTAGGTTAAACACTGAAGCTTTCTTT.

This clone was detected only a few times. The chain has TRBV28 and TRBJ2-7, with 13 bases identical to TRBD2. Trimming at V came to 5 bases and at J to 5 bases, leaving 12 bases not matched to a gene. This CDR3 has 17 residues. Germline V lookup: CDR1 MDHEN, CDR2 SYDVKM. CDR3 bases: TGTGCCAGCAGTCCAATCTGGACTAGCGGGAGTCTCCACGAGCAGTACTTC. It translates to CASSPIWTSGSLHEQYF.

The chain employs TRBV15 and TRBJ2-7; 7 positions agree with TRBD1. This CDR3 is 14 amino acids long. After removal of 5 bases from V and 5 bases from J, the junction contained 9 bases not matched to a gene. Germline V gene sequence: CDR1 LNHNV, CDR2 YYDKDF (reference sequence). The CDR3 DNA is TGTGCCACCAGCCCCCGGACAGGCCGCGACGAGCAGTACTTC. Its protein product is CATSPRTGRDEQYF.

V usage is TRBV28 and J usage is TRBJ2-7; TRBD1 agrees at 10 bases. The CDR3 extends over 13 amino acids. CDR1 MDHEN and CDR2 SYDVKM come from the germline V gene. J gave up 6 bases and V 10 bases, and 9 bases lay outside the gene matches. CDR3 amino acids: CATLTGGPGEQYF. The CDR3 nucleotides are TGTGCCACCCTGACAGGGGGCCCTGGCGAGCAGTACTTC. The whole variable domain, filled in from reference TRBV28 and TRBJ2-7, reads DVKVTQSSRYLVKRTGEKVFLECVQDMDHENMFWYRQDPGLGLRLIYFSYDVKMKEKGDIPEGYSVSREKKERFSLILESASTNQTSMYLCATLTGGPGEQYFGPGTRLTVT.

This chain connects TRBV29-1 to TRBJ1-4; D might be TRBD1 (6 bases). The CDR3 loop spans 13 amino acids. Germline V CDR1 and CDR2: SQVTM, ANQGSEA. V lost 1 base, J lost 5 bases, and 8 bases lay in between. This chain's CDR3 is CSVEGQGNEKLFF. CDR3 nucleotide sequence: TGCAGCGTTGAAGGGCAGGGGAATGAAAAACTGTTTTTT.

The sample holds a few counts of this clone. Different DNA sequences within this sample yield the same CDR3. V is TRBV4-1 and J is TRBJ2-2, with 9 positions matching TRBD2. The CDR3 length is 16 residues. The J segment lost 6 bases and the V segment lost 4 bases, leaving 9 bases of the junction unmatched. CDR1 is MGHRA and CDR2 is YSYEKL in the germline V gene. CDR3 in DNA: TGCGCCAGCAGCCGACAGGGAGCGGGAGGAGCCGGGGAGCTGTTTTTT. Translating gives CASSRQGAGGAGELFF.

This clone was recorded once. The chain couples TRBV27 to TRBJ1-1; unclear D gene. Germline V gives CDR1 MNHEY, CDR2 SMNVEV (reference sequence). Trimming left V 5 bases short and J 4 bases short, with 11 bases between. The CDR3 consists of 13 residues. The DNA for the CDR3 is TGTGCCAGCAGTAACGAGTTCGGCACTGAAGCTTTCTTT. Its protein product is CASSNEFGTEAFF.

In this sample, this clone turned up once. The CDR3 DNA reads as TGTGCCAGCACCCCTTCCGCCGTTCCTGCTGCGGGCCCCCCTGGGCAGTTCTTC. Its protein is CASTPSAVPAAGPPGQFF. V is TRBV7-2 and J is TRBJ2-1; D is possibly TRBD2 (5 bases). Germline V CDR1 and CDR2: SGHTA, FQGNSA. The CDR3 totals 18 residues. V was pared by 7 bases and J by 12 bases, with 34 bases between.

This chain uses TRBV7-2 with TRBJ2-1; the match to TRBD2 covers 8 bases. The CDR3 covers 15 residues. Germline CDR1 is SGHTA and CDR2 is FQGNSA. Losses at the gene ends were 0 bases for V and 4 bases for J; bases not matched to a gene: 2. CDR3 loop: CASSLAGLAYNEQFF. CDR3 DNA sequence: TGTGCCAGCAGCTTAGCCGGACTAGCTTACAATGAGCAGTTCTTC.

This chain connects TRBV9 to TRBJ1-1, with TRBD1 matching over 8 bases. The CDR3 loop spans 15 amino acids. From germline, CDR1 is SGDLS and CDR2 YYNGEE. V dropped 5 bases and J dropped 2; count of bases not matched to a gene: 8. In DNA, the CDR3 is TGTGCCAGCAGTGGACAGGGCAGGCATAACACTGAAGCTTTCTTT. It encodes CASSGQGRHNTEAFF.

This CDR3 reads CASSLVLATTGELFF. CDR3 sequence (DNA): TGCGCCAGCAGCTTGGTTCTAGCGACCACCGGGGAGCTGTTTTTT. V is TRBV5-1 and J is TRBJ2-2, with TRBD2 as a possible D gene (6 bases). The V end was cut by 0 bases, the J end by 4 bases, with 10 bases between. CDR1 and CDR2 (germline): SGHRS, YFSETQ. The CDR3 is 15 amino acids.

This clone has only a few counts. The V and J genes are TRBV30 and TRBJ2-1, with 9 bases identical to TRBD2. Germline trimming cut 2 bases from V and 8 bases from J; bases unmatched to any gene: 7. CDR1 GTSNPN and CDR2 SVGIG come from the germline V gene (reference sequence). CDR3 length: 14 amino acids. CDR3 nucleotide sequence: TGTGCCTGGAGTAATGGCGGGAGGGTCGATGAGCAGTTCTTC. This translates into CAWSNGGRVDEQFF.

The J gene is TRBJ2-7, the V gene TRBV6-5; 7 positions match TRBD1. The V gene's germline CDR1 is MNHEY and CDR2 SVGAGI. This CDR3 has 15 amino acids. V gave up 0 bases and J gave up 9 bases; unmatched junction bases: 11. The CDR3 bases are TGTGCCAGCAGTTACTCTAGAGGACAGGAGTCCGCGCAGTACTTC. Translated, it gives CASSYSRGQESAQYF.

This clone was observed a few times. The chain couples TRBV19 to TRBJ1-1, with a tentative D call TRBD1 (5 bases). The CDR3 loop spans 15 amino acids. The V gene lost 4 bases and the J gene lost 4 bases, with 16 bases spanning the gap. The germline gives CDR1 LNHDA, CDR2 SQIVND (reference sequence). The CDR3 DNA is TGTGCCAGTAGTACTAACCAAAGACAGATCACTGAAGCTTTCTTT. Protein sequence: CASSTNQRQITEAFF. The whole variable domain, filled in from reference TRBV19 and TRBJ1-1, reads DGGITQSPKYLFRKEGQNVTLSCEQNLNHDAMYWYRQDPGQGLRLIYYSQIVNDFQKGDIAEGYSVSREKKESFPLTVTSAQKNPTAFYLCASSTNQRQITEAFFGQGTRLTVV.

The CDR3 DNA is TGTGCCAGCTCACCAATTGAGAAAGCGGTTACAACATTTGGTACGCAGTATTTT. This encodes CASSPIEKAVTTFGTQYF. This chain connects TRBV18 to TRBJ2-3, with D possibly TRBD2 on 5 matching bases. The CDR3 is made up of 18 amino acids. With 2 bases removed from V and 8 bases from J, the gap between germline ends came to 26 bases. Germline CDR1 and CDR2: KGHSH and LQKENI.

V and J are TRBV4-3 and TRBJ1-6; maybe TRBD1 (5 bases). Trimming pared 0 bases from V and 9 bases from J, leaving 15 bases between. Germline lookup yields CDR1 LGHNA and CDR2 YSLEER. The CDR3 covers 16 residues. The CDR3 DNA reads TGCGCCAGCAGCCAAGAGATTCAGGGAAGGGGTTCACCCCTCCACTTT. It yields the protein CASSQEIQGRGSPLHF.

This chain's CDR3 is CASSLDRSLEAFF. CDR3 bases: TGTGCCAGCAGTTTAGACAGGTCCCTTGAAGCTTTCTTT. J is TRBJ1-1 and V is TRBV27, with D perhaps matching TRBD1 (6 bases). The CDR3 length is 13 residues. Germline CDR1 is MNHEY and CDR2 is SMNVEV (reference sequence). The V and J ends lost 2 bases and 7 bases respectively, with 11 bases between them.

The chain combines TRBV19 with TRBJ1-6; TRBD1 aligns across 9 bases. CDR1 and CDR2 from the germline V gene are LNHDA and SQIVND (reference sequence). V was clipped by 5 bases and J by 9 bases; unmatched bases: 11. The CDR3 consists of 16 residues. CDR3 nucleotide sequence: TGTGCCAGTAGTCTCGACCCCGGGACAGGGTCTTCACCCCTCCACTTT. Protein sequence: CASSLDPGTGSSPLHF.

This chain connects TRBV2 to TRBJ2-1; possibly TRBD2 for D (6 bases). The CDR3 totals 15 residues. Trimming stripped 4 bases from V and 7 bases from J, with 17 bases between. Germline loops: CDR1 SNHLY, CDR2 FYNNEI. The CDR3 nucleotides read TGTGCCAGCAGTGGGAGGGAAGGGTGGGTAAATGAGCAGTTCTTC. Protein: CASSGREGWVNEQFF.

The chain combines TRBV30 with TRBJ2-5, with 7 positions matching TRBD2. The V gene's germline CDR1 is GTSNPN and CDR2 SVGIG (reference sequence). The length of the CDR3 is 12 residues. J lost 4 bases, V lost 4 bases, and 3 bases had no gene match. This CDR3 reads CAWISGGETQYF. The CDR3 DNA follows: TGTGCCTGGATCTCGGGAGGAGAGACCCAGTACTTC.

The V and J genes are TRBV9 and TRBJ2-1; tentatively, D is TRBD2 (7 bases). CDR1 SGDLS and CDR2 YYNGEE come from the germline V gene. This CDR3 has 16 residues. Trimming stripped 2 bases from V and 9 bases from J, with 21 bases between. CDR3 nucleotides: TGTGCCAGCAGCGTGGAGGGGGGGAAGCCTCATGGTGAGCAGTTCTTC. Translation: CASSVEGGKPHGEQFF.

This clone is a singleton in its sample. The V call is TRBV9, the J call TRBJ2-1; 10 bases fit TRBD2. V was clipped by 4 bases and J by 5 bases; unmatched bases: 6. The length of the CDR3 is 15 residues. Germline V gene lookup returns CDR1 SGDLS and CDR2 YYNGEE. CDR3 DNA sequence: TGTGCCAGCAGCCCACGGACTAGCGGAAACAATGAGCAGTTCTTC. Translation gives CASSPRTSGNNEQFF.